This record covers a single TCR beta chain. The sample holds many counts of this clonotype. Its antigen is unknown. There are no base qualities to consult, and no much larger clone falls within one base. Preparation of the library involved multiplex PCR. The instrument was an Illumina HiSeq 4000. iRepertoire HTBI primers and Arm-PCR amplification of CDR3 regions were used to construct TCR beta libraries. Before sequencing, the PCR products went through gel purification. In the authors' own workflow: Gene usage analysis of CDR3 amino acid clonotypes used the approximately 62 TRBV and about 13 TRBJ segments found across samples. COPE and FqMerger were used to merge filtered high-quality paired reads into contigs. BLAST was used to align contigs to IMGT TRBV, TRBD and TRBJ reference genes, with CDR3 defined following IMGT. Any clonotype with a frequency above 0.1% was classified as a highly expanded clone. Shannon entropy was used to measure repertoire diversity, and the Gini coefficient was used to measure V-J evenness. A clonotype found in more than one individual was treated as public. TCRdb ran its own pipeline on the public reads, namely fastp trimming at Q25 and MiXCR clone calling, and kept in-frame beta chains. Rows with a matching CDR3 protein are joined into one entry that keeps the most common DNA and genes. The V and J calls reflect TCRdb's pipeline rather than the authors' work. The sample records under 300,000 distinct CDR3 sequences, 15% to 20% of which are singletons. Approximately 20% of the sample comes from the top ten.

These data come from a study of regulatory T cells in long-lasting Graves disease (dated by TCRdb to about 2021). Context from the whole study: Antithyroid drugs had been taken for less than 3 months by newly diagnosed Graves' disease patients. The study took place in China and was registered as a clinical trial. Persistent Graves' disease patients were compared with newly diagnosed Graves' disease patients by peripheral blood TCR sequencing and RNA sequencing. A total of 35 or so samples were covered by TCR sequencing, comprising approximately 13 persistent and around 20 newly diagnosed Graves' disease patients.

Summary of the overall study and its limitations: The authors acknowledged the small sample size as a limitation that may reduce accuracy. Peripheral blood alone was examined, since thyroid tissue, which constituted the primary lesion, could not be accessed. Preferential use of TRBV28, TRBJ1-2 and TRBJ2-5 was observed in persistent disease, whereas TRBV20-1 and TRBJ2-1 were favored in newly diagnosed disease. More public clonotypes were shared among persistent patients (over 2,500) than among newly diagnosed patients (roughly 960). Sequencing and analysis were restricted to the TCR beta chain. Lower TCR Shannon entropy and fewer highly expanded clones were observed in persistent Graves' disease patients than in newly diagnosed patients, which suggested clonal expansion.

The time point label on this specimen signifies: newly diagnosed GD, antithyroid drugs for less than 3 months. For both TCR sequencing and RNA sequencing, RNA was extracted from PBMCs using TRIzol. The diagnosis of Graves' disease was made according to American Thyroid Association guidelines. Patients for the study were recruited at an endocrinology department in Xi'an, China. From each patient, approximately 9.9 milliliters of peripheral blood was collected into an EDTA anticoagulant tube. Ficoll Paque Plus density gradient separation was used to isolate PBMCs, and no further T cell sorting was done. RNA quality was checked with an Agilent 2100 Bioanalyzer and agarose gel, and concentration with a NanoDrop 2000. Looking up the germline V gene (reference sequence) yields CDR1 LNHDA and CDR2 SQIVND. Inclusive of the bounding cysteine and phenylalanine, the CDR3 is 13 residues long. The read is trimmed to its CDR3 DNA, 39 bases read in frame from base 1. V is shortened by 5 bases, J by 7 bases, and the region joining them spans 12 bases.

Recombination connected TRBV19 to TRBJ1-5; the D segment cannot be called with confidence. The sequences come from peripheral blood mononuclear cells (PBMCs), collected at new diagnosis, from a patient treated with antithyroid drugs. The clonotype comes from a female donor with Graves disease. The CDR3 sequence is CASSFDSEQPQHF. Here is the DNA: TGTGCCAGTAGTTTCGACTCAGAACAGCCCCAGCATTTT.